A single sample is the source of the 15 T cell receptor beta chains below, sequenced in a study of blood T cell repertoires in COVID-19. Clones were read by immunoSEQ multiplex PCR, and TCRdb kept only the in-frame ones, dropping some. The table lists more than 95,000 clones, approximately 85% of them singletons. Material: peripheral blood. These receptors all come from an elderly woman with COVID-19, enrolled during active disease.

This chain uses TRBV2 with TRBJ1-4, with D possibly TRBD1 on 5 matching bases. CDR1 and CDR2 (germline): SNHLY, FYNNEI. Trimming pared 0 bases from V and 7 bases from J, leaving 21 bases between. CDR3 length: 18 residues. The DNA for the CDR3 is TGTGCCAGCAGTGAAGCGCAGAGATTGGGAGGGACGGGTGAAAAACTGTTTTTT. Its translation is CASSEAQRLGGTGEKLFF.

This clone was counted a single time. The chain recombines TRBV10-1 with TRBJ2-5; possibly TRBD2 for D (6 bases). This CDR3 contains 16 residues. The V end lost 2 bases, the J end lost 5 bases, and 18 bases lay between the germline ends. Germline assignment: CDR1 WNHNN and CDR2 SYGVQD (reference sequence). The CDR3: CASSERREGGTETQYF. Written as DNA, the CDR3 is TGCGCCAGCAGTGAGCGTCGGGAAGGAGGGACCGAGACCCAGTACTTC.

CDR3 DNA sequence: TGTGCCAGCAGTTATCTCGGGACATTGACCAACGTCCTGACTTTC. Translated, it gives CASSYLGTLTNVLTF. The chain recombines TRBV6-2 or TRBV6-3 with TRBJ2-6; TRBD1 is a possible D gene (6 bases). CDR3 length: 15 amino acids. Germline-derived CDR1 and CDR2 are MNHEY and SVGEGT. Trimming took off 3 bases at V and 8 bases at J, with 14 bases between the two ends.

The rearrangement uses TRBV28 and TRBJ2-7; the match to TRBD1 covers 10 bases. Germline V CDR1 and CDR2: MDHEN, SYDVKM. The V gene end was trimmed by 7 bases and the J gene end by 5 bases; junction bases not matched to a gene: 5. The CDR3 sequence is 13 residues long. In nucleotides, the CDR3 is TGTGCCAGCACCACGACAGGGGGCAACGAGCAGTACTTC. Protein: CASTTTGGNEQYF.

The rearrangement joins TRBV18 to TRBJ2-3; D call uncertain. From germline, CDR1 is KGHSH and CDR2 LQKENI. V was trimmed by 6 bases and J by 2 bases, leaving 15 bases between them. The CDR3 covers 15 residues. The chain's CDR3 is CASSQDSADTDTQYF. The CDR3 DNA is TGTGCCAGCTCCCAAGACTCCGCAGACACAGATACGCAGTATTTT. The variable domain in full, with the rest retrieved from reference TRBV18 and TRBJ2-3, is NAGVMQNPRHLVRRRGQEARLRCSPMKGHSHVYWYRQLPEEGLKFMVYLQKENIIDESGMPKERFSAEFPKEGPSILRIQQVVRGDSAAYFCASSQDSADTDTQYFGPGTRLTVL.

A single count supports this clone. The CDR3 nucleotides are TGTGCCAGTAGAGACAGGGACCAAGAGACCCAGTACTTC. It yields the protein CASRDRDQETQYF. The J gene is TRBJ2-5, the V gene TRBV19; 7 nucleotides align to TRBD1. The trim removed 6 bases at V and 0 bases at J, leaving 1 base unmatched. CDR3 length: 13 amino acids. Germline assignment: CDR1 LNHDA and CDR2 SQIVND (reference sequence).

The V call is TRBV4-3, the J call TRBJ2-6; no clear D gene. The CDR3 has 15 residues. Germline V lookup: CDR1 LGHNA, CDR2 YSLEER. V lost 1 base and J lost 2, with 6 bases in between. In nucleotides, the CDR3 is TGCGCCAGCAGCCAAGTTCCCACTGGGGCCAACGTCCTGACTTTC. It specifies CASSQVPTGANVLTF.

This chain joins TRBV18 and TRBJ1-4; 8 positions match TRBD1. With V trimmed by 1 base and J by 6 bases, 13 bases remained unmatched. Germline assignment: CDR1 KGHSH and CDR2 LQKENI. The CDR3 covers 18 residues. DNA for the CDR3: TGTGCCAGCTCACCACTAGGACAGGGCCAATTCACCGATGAAAAACTGTTTTTT. It encodes CASSPLGQGQFTDEKLFF.

The CDR3 spells CASSPKGQGNWGTYNEQFF. CDR3 sequence (DNA): TGTGCCAGCAGTCCCAAGGGACAGGGTAACTGGGGCACCTACAATGAGCAGTTCTTC. This chain joins TRBV27 and TRBJ2-1; 9 bases line up with TRBD1. CDR3 length equals 19 residues. The J segment lost 2 bases and the V segment lost 5 bases, leaving 16 bases of the junction unmatched. Germline V gene data show CDR1 as MNHEY and CDR2 as SMNVEV (reference sequence).

The rearrangement links TRBV27 to TRBJ2-2; 9 bases agree with TRBD1. Looked up from germline, CDR1 is MNHEY and CDR2 is SMNVEV (reference sequence). This CDR3 comprises 20 residues. The J segment lost 5 bases and the V segment lost 5 bases, leaving 21 bases of the junction unmatched. The CDR3 protein is CASSRQGMGQGLARTGELFF. CDR3 DNA sequence: TGTGCCAGCAGTCGTCAGGGTATGGGACAGGGTCTAGCGAGGACCGGGGAGCTGTTTTTT.

The chain is built from TRBV28 and TRBJ2-1, with TRBD2 identical over 8 bases. Losses at the gene ends were 1 base for V and 10 bases for J; bases not matched to a gene: 6. This CDR3 spans 14 amino acids. Germline V gives CDR1 MDHEN, CDR2 SYDVKM. CDR3 amino acids: CASSLSGRVREQFF. DNA of the CDR3: TGTGCCAGCAGTTTATCCGGGAGGGTACGAGAGCAGTTCTTC.

The CDR3 here is CASSQSTGSNYGYTF. The CDR3 bases are TGTGCCAGCAGCCAATCGACAGGGTCCAACTATGGCTACACCTTC. This chain connects TRBV4-2 to TRBJ1-2, with 7 bases matching TRBD1. Unmatched junction bases numbered 5, after V lost 2 bases and J lost 2 bases. CDR3 length: 15 amino acids. Germline-derived CDR1 and CDR2 are LGHNA and YNFKEQ.

The table lists this clone with a count of one. The chain combines TRBV5-6 with TRBJ2-7; TRBD2 is a possible D gene (5 bases). Germline CDR1 and CDR2: SGHDT and YYEEEE. CDR3 length: 13 amino acids. Between the trimmed V and J ends, which lost 3 bases and 2 bases, there was a span of 9 bases. In DNA, the CDR3 is TGTGCCAGCAGCTACGGGGAAACCTACGAGCAGTACTTC. This gives the protein CASSYGETYEQYF.

The chain carries TRBV15 and TRBJ1-5; D gene uncertain. Trimming left V 8 bases short and J 0 bases short, with 8 bases between. Germline CDR1 is LNHNV and CDR2 is YYDKDF (reference sequence). This CDR3 is 13 amino acids long. The CDR3 reads CATAPNSNQPQHF. CDR3 nucleotide sequence: TGTGCCACCGCCCCTAATAGCAATCAGCCCCAGCATTTT.

V and J are TRBV5-4 and TRBJ1-1; maybe TRBD1 (5 bases). The germline V gene has CDR1 SGHNT and CDR2 YYREEE (reference sequence). V lost 5 bases and J lost 1, with 12 bases in between. The CDR3 has 14 amino acids. The CDR3 nucleotides read TGTGCCAGCAGTCCCGGGGGGGAGAACACTGAAGCTTTCTTT. Amino acid sequence: CASSPGGENTEAFF.